This T cell receptor (beta chain) was captured in a study of graft-versus-host responses after intestinal transplantation. Overall study: Recipients were all induced with anti-thymocyte globulin, then given tacrolimus and steroids for roughly 3 years.

Study-level points and caveats: The authors found GvH clones in recipient marrow, some appearing first in ileum or blood.

As for this clone: Its antigen is unidentified.

Produced via immunoSEQ multiplex PCR; TCRdb's table is partial and in-frame only. The sample lists more than 95,000 clones, approximately 93% occurring once. The V gene's germline CDR1 is SGHVS and CDR2 FNYEAQ. This CDR3 has 15 residues. V lost 7 bases and J lost 4, with 19 bases in between. This material consisted of unstimulated CD8+ T cells sorted from spleen or lymph node cells, taken before intestinal transplant. The chain carries TRBV7-6 and TRBJ1-2; D is possibly TRBD1 (6 bases). This clonotype was sampled from a human donor who received an intestinal transplant. CDR3 sequence (DNA): TGTGCCAGCACTCCCGCACAGGGTGAGGGCTATGGCTACACCTTC. Translation gives CASTPAQGEGYGYTF. Variable domain in full (rest from reference TRBV7-6 and TRBJ1-2): GAGVSQSPRYKVTKRGQDVALRCDPISGHVSLYWYRQALGQGPEFLTYFNYEAQQDKSGLPNDRFSAERPEGSISTLTIQRTEQRDSAMYRCASTPAQGEGYGYTFGSGTRLTVV.